This is a list of T cell receptor beta chains from one sample in a study of cytomegalovirus exposure and HLA in healthy donors. The assay was immunoSEQ multiplex PCR, and TCRdb's table has in-frame clones only and misses some. Here the sample spans approximately 120,000 clones, under 85% being singletons. Material for sequencing was PBMCs. These receptors all come from a man under 40 in good health and CMV-seronegative. CDR3s include the opening cysteine and the closing phenylalanine or tryptophan. Each record gives: clone size, V gene, J gene, CDR3 protein. For some rows the clone size is stated as once, few or many, or as a class when expanded; others skip it.

>NA|TRBV27|TRBJ1-2
CASSPDRETNYGYTF
>NA|TRBV9|TRBJ2-7
CASSETGSIGYEQYF
>few|TRBV7-9|TRBJ1-5
CASSFDSQPQHF
>once|TRBV15|TRBJ1-2
CATSSYLYGYTF
>NA|TRBV4-1|TRBJ2-7
CASSLNLGTDYEQYF
>once|TRBV11-2|TRBJ2-5
CASSLGPGRETQYF
>NA|TRBV7-9|TRBJ2-5
CASSSAREGQETQYF
>NA|TRBV18|TRBJ2-5
CASSPLDRGSQETQYF
>NA|TRBV6-9|TRBJ1-1
CASSYPTPLDTEAFF
>NA|TRBV5-8|TRBJ1-5
CASSHGTGYQPQHF
>NA|TRBV4-2|TRBJ2-6
CASSQPGGGPSGANVLTF
>few|TRBV28|TRBJ1-2
CASSTSQGGYGYTF
>NA|TRBV11-2|TRBJ1-2
CASSLTPTGLLGGYTF
>few|TRBV5-4|TRBJ1-1
CASRQGQVDTEAFF
>NA|TRBV7-2|TRBJ2-2
CASSHSSGGGLGELFF
>NA|TRBV28|TRBJ1-1
CASSPQSRGNTEAFF
>once|TRBV6-5|TRBJ1-1
CASSDRHQNTEAFF
>few|TRBV4-1|TRBJ1-2
CASSPNRGGGYTF
>once|TRBV5-6|TRBJ1-6
CASSKRTGLLDSPLHF
>NA|TRBV28|TRBJ1-5
CASFTGFQPQHF
>NA|TRBV18|TRBJ1-5
CASSPATGGNQPQHF
>NA|TRBV7-3|TRBJ2-3
CASSLRGGRGGTDTQYF
>NA|TRBV2|TRBJ2-1
CASTLRTGFDEQFF
>NA|TRBV10-3|TRBJ2-5
CAISLPSRETQYF
>NA|TRBV10-3|TRBJ2-5
CAIKRGGQETQYF
>few|TRBV9|TRBJ2-7
CASSVGGGWDEQYF
>NA|TRBV7-7|TRBJ2-2
CASSLRGGTNTGELFF
>NA|TRBV6-1|TRBJ1-2
CASSDRQAKTNYGYTF
>NA|TRBV5-6|TRBJ2-7
CASSFQDSPYEQYF
>NA|TRBV25-1|TRBJ2-1
CASTEGLAGVYEQFF
>NA|TRBV7-9|TRBJ1-3
CASTSKEGNTIYF
>NA|TRBV4-2|TRBJ1-5
CASSQDRGQSQPQHF
>NA|TRBV6-5|TRBJ2-7
CASSYGLAGDEQYF
>few|TRBV9|TRBJ2-7
CASSVREQYF
>NA|TRBV18|TRBJ1-1
CASSPLSGDTEAFF
>NA|TRBV30|TRBJ1-5
CAWSFGAWHQPQHF
>NA|TRBV28|TRBJ1-1
CASSLLFYTEAFF
>few|TRBV5-1|TRBJ1-1
CASSPGVNTEAFF
>NA|TRBV4-3|TRBJ2-2
CASSQEPGQANTGELFF
>NA|TRBV27|TRBJ2-3
CASSFADSSTDTQYF
>few|TRBV28|TRBJ2-7
CASSLGGYEQYF
>NA|TRBV7-9|TRBJ1-3
CASSSTSRGLSGNTIYF
>NA|TRBV4-3|TRBJ1-2
CASSPQRQGGYGYTF